The T cell receptor beta chain described here comes from a study of vaccination and CD4 T cells after COVID-19. Study-level background: Four females and six males made up the convalescents, with two Hispanic.

The table lists this clonotype with a few counts. Its specificity is not known. Indicated treatment: roughly 10-day PBMC culture with coronavirus spike peptide pools or control peptides (ViraFEST assay). Collection of the unexposed donor's CD4+ T cells took place before the COVID-19 pandemic (2011-2018). Cultured CD4+ T-cell DNA underwent Oncomine TCR Beta short-read sequencing. DNA came from CD4+ T cells after culture. TCRdb ran MiXCR on the PCR reads and lists one entry per CDR3 protein. Of approximately 11,000 distinct CDR3 sequences listed, 40% are singletons. The germline CDR1 and CDR2 sequences are MNHNS and SASEGT. Trimming cost V 6 bases and J 6 bases; bases outside gene matches: 5. This CDR3 has 14 amino acids.

The chain has TRBV6-1 and TRBJ2-2, with 9 bases fitting TRBD1. The TCR originated in a human donor in good health. The sample consisted of CD4+ T cells from blood, cultured in vitro. This CDR3 is CASSRRQGAGELFF. The CDR3 DNA sequence: TGTGCCAGCAGCCGAAGACAGGGGGCCGGGGAGCTGTTTTTT.